The clone carrying this TCR beta chain showed up many times. Its antigen is not known. Using its own MiXCR run on the 5' RACE reads, TCRdb lists one record per CDR3 protein. The profile shows 200,000 to 300,000 distinct CDR3 sequences, 5.5% to 7% of them singletons. V shed 4 bases and J shed 4 bases, with 8 bases lying between them. The V gene's germline CDR1 is SGHTA and CDR2 FQGNSA. The CDR3 totals 13 residues. These data are taken from a study of identical twins. Study-wide results and caveats: Fewer insertions marked abundant cord blood beta clonotypes; young adult naive trended weakly, memory not at all. Donors were not followed over many years; analysis was cross-sectional.

The sample also formed part of further work on yellow fever vaccine responses in identical twins. Per that paper: Twins' T cell vaccine responses reportedly looked partly convergent, partly personalized.

Input material: memory (CD45RO+) T cells sorted from blood. The chain has TRBV7-2 and TRBJ1-5; D is unresolved. The sequence came from a woman between 18 and 29 years old in good health. The chain's CDR3 is CASSSVSNQPQHF. The CDR3 DNA reads as TGTGCCAGCAGCTCGGTCTCAAATCAGCCCCAGCATTTT.